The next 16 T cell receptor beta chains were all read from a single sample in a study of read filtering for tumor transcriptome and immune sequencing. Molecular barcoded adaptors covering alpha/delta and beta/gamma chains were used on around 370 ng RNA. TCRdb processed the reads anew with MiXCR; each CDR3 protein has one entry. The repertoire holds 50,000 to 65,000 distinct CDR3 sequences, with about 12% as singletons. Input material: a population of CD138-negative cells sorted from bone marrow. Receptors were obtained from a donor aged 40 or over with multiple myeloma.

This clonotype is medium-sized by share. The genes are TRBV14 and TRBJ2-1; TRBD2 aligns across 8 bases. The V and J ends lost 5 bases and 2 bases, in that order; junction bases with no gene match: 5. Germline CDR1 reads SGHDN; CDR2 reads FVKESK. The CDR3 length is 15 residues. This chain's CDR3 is CASSGIGGAYNEQFF. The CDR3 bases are TGTGCCAGCAGCGGCATCGGGGGGGCCTACAATGAGCAGTTCTTC.

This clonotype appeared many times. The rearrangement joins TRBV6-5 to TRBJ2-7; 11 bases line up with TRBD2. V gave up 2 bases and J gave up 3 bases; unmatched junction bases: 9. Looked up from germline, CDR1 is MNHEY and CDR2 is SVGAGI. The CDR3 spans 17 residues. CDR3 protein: CASSYTPDSGGVYEQYF. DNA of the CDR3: TGTGCCAGCAGTTACACCCCGGATAGCGGGGGGGTCTACGAGCAGTACTTC.

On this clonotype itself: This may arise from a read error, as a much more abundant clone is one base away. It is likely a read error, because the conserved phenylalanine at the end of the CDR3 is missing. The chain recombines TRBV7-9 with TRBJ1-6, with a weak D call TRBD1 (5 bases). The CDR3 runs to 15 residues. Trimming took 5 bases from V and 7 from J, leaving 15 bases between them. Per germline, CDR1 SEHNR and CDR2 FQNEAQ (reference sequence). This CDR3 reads CASSPVQGGNSPLHL. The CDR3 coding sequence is TGTGCCAGCAGCCCGGTCCAGGGAGGGAATTCACCCCTCCACCTT.

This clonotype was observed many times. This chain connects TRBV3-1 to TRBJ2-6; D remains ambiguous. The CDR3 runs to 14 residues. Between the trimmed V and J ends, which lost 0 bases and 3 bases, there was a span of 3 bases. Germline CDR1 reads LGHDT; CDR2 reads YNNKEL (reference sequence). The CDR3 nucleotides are TGTGCCAGCAGCCAAGAGTTTGGGGCCAACGTCCTGACTTTC. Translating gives CASSQEFGANVLTF.

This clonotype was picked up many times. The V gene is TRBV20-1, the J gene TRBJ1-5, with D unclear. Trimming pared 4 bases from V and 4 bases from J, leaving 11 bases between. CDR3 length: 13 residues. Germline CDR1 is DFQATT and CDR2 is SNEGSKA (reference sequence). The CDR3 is CSATLLGNQPQHF. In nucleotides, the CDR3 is TGCAGTGCTACCCTCTTGGGAAATCAGCCCCAGCATTTT.

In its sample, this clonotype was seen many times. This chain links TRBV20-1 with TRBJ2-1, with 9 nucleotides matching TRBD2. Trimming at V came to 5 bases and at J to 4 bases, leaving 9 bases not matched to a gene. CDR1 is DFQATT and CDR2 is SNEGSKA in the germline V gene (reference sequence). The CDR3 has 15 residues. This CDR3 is CSAGGGGEKYNEQFF. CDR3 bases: TGCAGTGCTGGCGGCGGGGGGGAGAAGTACAATGAGCAGTTCTTC.

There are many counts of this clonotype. This CDR3 is CASSQGWAPGHRYEQYF. For the CDR3, the DNA is TGCGCCAGCAGCCAAGGATGGGCACCGGGACACAGGTACGAGCAGTACTTC. This chain joins TRBV4-1 and TRBJ2-7, with D possibly matching TRBD1 (6 bases). CDR3 size: 17 residues. V was trimmed by 1 base and J by 4 bases, leaving 20 bases between them. Germline-derived CDR1 and CDR2 are MGHRA and YSYEKL.

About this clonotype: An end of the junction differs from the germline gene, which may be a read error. The CDR3 DNA reads as TGTGCCACCAGCAGAGGACTTAGCGGGGAGCTGTTGTTT. Translated, it gives CATSRGLSGELLF. The genes are TRBV15 and TRBJ2-2, with 8 nucleotides matching TRBD2. In germline, CDR1 is LNHNV, CDR2 YYDKDF (reference sequence). The CDR3 contains 13 residues.

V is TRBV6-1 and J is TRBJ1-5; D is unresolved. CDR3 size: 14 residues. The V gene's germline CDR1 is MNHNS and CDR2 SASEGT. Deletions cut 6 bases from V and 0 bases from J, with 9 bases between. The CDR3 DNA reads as TGTGCCAGCAGAGCGGACCATAGCAATCAGCCCCAGCATTTT. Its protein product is CASRADHSNQPQHF.

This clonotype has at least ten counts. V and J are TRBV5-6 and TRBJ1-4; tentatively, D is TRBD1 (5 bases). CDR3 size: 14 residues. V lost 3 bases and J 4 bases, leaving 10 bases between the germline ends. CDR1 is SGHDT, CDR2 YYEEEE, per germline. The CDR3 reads CASSSGLFNEKLFF. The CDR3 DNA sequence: TGTGCCAGCAGCTCGGGACTCTTTAATGAAAAACTGTTTTTT.

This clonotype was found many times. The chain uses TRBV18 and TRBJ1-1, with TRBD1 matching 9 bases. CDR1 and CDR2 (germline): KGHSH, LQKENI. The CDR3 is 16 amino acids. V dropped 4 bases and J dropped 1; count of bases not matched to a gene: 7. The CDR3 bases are TGTGCCAGCTCACTCGGACAGGGGAACTCGAACACTGAAGCTTTCTTT. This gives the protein CASSLGQGNSNTEAFF.

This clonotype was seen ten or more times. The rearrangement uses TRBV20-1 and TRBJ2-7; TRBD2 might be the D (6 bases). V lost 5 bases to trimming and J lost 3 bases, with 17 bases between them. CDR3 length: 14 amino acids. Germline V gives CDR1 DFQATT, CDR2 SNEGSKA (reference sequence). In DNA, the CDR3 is TGCAGTGCTCTTAGACAGCCTAGCGACTACGAGCAGTACTTC. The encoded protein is CSALRQPSDYEQYF.

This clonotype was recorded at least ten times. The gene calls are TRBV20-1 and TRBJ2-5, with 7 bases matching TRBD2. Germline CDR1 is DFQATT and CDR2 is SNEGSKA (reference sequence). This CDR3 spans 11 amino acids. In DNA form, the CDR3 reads TGCAGAGCGGGGCAGGAAGAGACCCAGTACTTC. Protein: CRAGQEETQYF.

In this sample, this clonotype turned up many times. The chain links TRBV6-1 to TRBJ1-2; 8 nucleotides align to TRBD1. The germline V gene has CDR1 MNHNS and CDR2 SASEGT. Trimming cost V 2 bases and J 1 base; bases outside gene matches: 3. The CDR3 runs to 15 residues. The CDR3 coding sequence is TGTGCCAGCAGTGAACAGGGGGCGCTTAACTATGGCTACACCTTC. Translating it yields CASSEQGALNYGYTF.

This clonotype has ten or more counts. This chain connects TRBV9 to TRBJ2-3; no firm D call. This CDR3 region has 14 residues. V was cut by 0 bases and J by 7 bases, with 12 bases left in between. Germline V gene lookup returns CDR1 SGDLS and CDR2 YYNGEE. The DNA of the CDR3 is TGTGCCAGCAGCGTAGCCGACCCTCCTAATACGCAGTATTTT. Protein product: CASSVADPPNTQYF.

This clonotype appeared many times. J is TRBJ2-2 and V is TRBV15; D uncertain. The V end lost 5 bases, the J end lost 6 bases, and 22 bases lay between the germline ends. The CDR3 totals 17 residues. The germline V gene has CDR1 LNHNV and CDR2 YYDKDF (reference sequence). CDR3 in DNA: TGTGCCACCAGCCGCCCAAGGACCCGCGTCCCCGCCGGGGAGCTGTTTTTT. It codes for CATSRPRTRVPAGELFF.